Each of the 14 T cell receptor beta chains below was sequenced from the same sample in a study of T-cell memory formation after mild COVID-19. TCRdb used MiXCR to reprocess the 5' RACE reads, holding one entry per CDR3 protein. The sample has fewer than 700,000 distinct CDR3 sequences, 20% to 25% seen once. Sequencing was carried out using PBMCs or a T cell subset sorted from them (not recorded which). These TCRs come from an adult woman who had mild COVID-19 (a few samples of this study predate the infection). Cell type and time point are not known.

This clonotype was seen a handful of times. This chain links TRBV7-2 with TRBJ2-5; D is ambiguous. The germline V gene encodes CDR1 SGHTA and CDR2 FQGNSA. This CDR3 comprises 16 residues. The germline V and J ends were trimmed by 1 base and 4 bases, with 16 bases remaining between them. CDR3 region: CASSLGGIRLGETQYF. DNA for the CDR3: TGTGCCAGCAGCTTAGGGGGAATTCGGCTGGGAGAGACCCAGTACTTC.

This clonotype has only a few counts. The J gene is TRBJ2-2, the V gene TRBV4-1; D gene ambiguous. CDR1 and CDR2 (germline): MGHRA, YSYEKL. Trimming cost V 4 bases and J 3 bases, with 15 bases left between them. This CDR3 has 16 residues. CDR3 in DNA: TGCGCCAGCAGCCGAGAAGACGACGCGGACACCGGGGAGCTGTTTTTT. Translated: CASSREDDADTGELFF.

The CDR3 DNA reads as TGTGCCAGCAGCTTCTCGTGGCCCCATCAGCCCCAGCATTTT. Protein product: CASSFSWPHQPQHF. J is TRBJ1-5 and V is TRBV27, with D unresolved. There are 14 residues in the CDR3. The germline CDR1 and CDR2 sequences are MNHEY and SMNVEV (reference sequence). Trimming removed 6 bases at V and 5 bases at J, with 14 bases between.

This clonotype was observed a few times. CDR3 nucleotides: TGTGCCATCAGGCGGACTAGCGGGGCCCCTGATACGCAGTATTTT. It codes for CAIRRTSGAPDTQYF. V and J are TRBV10-3 and TRBJ2-3; 12 bases map to TRBD2. The CDR3 loop spans 15 amino acids. From germline, CDR1 is ENHRY and CDR2 SYGVKD. V shed 6 bases and J 6 bases; nucleotides not matched to a gene: 7.

The rearrangement links TRBV24-1 to TRBJ1-2, with 7 bases that match TRBD1. This CDR3 comprises 15 residues. The trim removed 4 bases at V and 4 bases at J, leaving 8 bases unmatched. Germline assignment: CDR1 KGHDR and CDR2 SFDVKD. CDR3 loop: CATSDKTGNSYGYTF. As DNA, the CDR3 is TGTGCCACCAGTGACAAGACAGGGAATAGCTATGGCTACACCTTC.

The chain uses TRBV7-2 and TRBJ2-5; D perhaps matches TRBD2 (5 bases). Germline V lookup: CDR1 SGHTA, CDR2 FQGNSA. This CDR3 comprises 17 residues. V was pared by 4 bases and J by 5 bases, with 23 bases between. CDR3 residues: CASSSRIARSDEETQYF. In DNA form, the CDR3 reads TGTGCCAGCAGCTCGCGGATAGCGCGATCCGACGAGGAGACCCAGTACTTC.

In its sample, this clonotype was seen a few times. Here the CDR3 reads CASSLGRGKFF. In DNA form, the CDR3 reads TGTGCCAGCAGCTTGGGCAGGGGGAAGTTCTTC. The V call is TRBV7-3, the J call TRBJ2-1; TRBD1 matches 7 bases. In germline, CDR1 is SGHTA, CDR2 FQGTGA. The CDR3 sequence is 11 residues long. Germline trimming cut 3 bases from V and 14 bases from J; bases unmatched to any gene: 4.

DNA of the CDR3: TGCGCCAGCAGCTTGGTGGGTTATCAGGATGGCTACACCTTC. Protein: CASSLVGYQDGYTF. The V gene is TRBV5-1, the J gene TRBJ1-2; D gene unclear. The germline CDR1 and CDR2 sequences are SGHRS and YFSETQ. The CDR3 runs 14 residues. V was cut by 0 bases and J by 6 bases, with 12 bases left in between.

This clonotype has only a few counts. The chain couples TRBV11-2 to TRBJ2-5; no reliable D call. Trimming removed 3 bases at V and 4 bases at J, with 9 bases between. Germline CDR1 and CDR2: SGHAT and FQNNGV. The CDR3 is 13 amino acids. CDR3 bases: TGTGCCAGCAGCTTGCATTTAGCAGAGACCCAGTACTTC. Residues: CASSLHLAETQYF.

A few counts support this clonotype. The V call is TRBV6-6, the J call TRBJ2-7; 7 bases align to TRBD2. The CDR3 is 14 amino acids. CDR1 and CDR2 (germline): MNHNY, SVGAGI (reference sequence). With 6 bases clipped from V and 0 bases from J, the junction kept 5 bases outside the gene matches. The CDR3 nucleotides are TGTGCCAGCAGGGCGGGGGAAAGCTCCTACGAGCAGTACTTC. Residues: CASRAGESSYEQYF.

This clonotype was counted ten times or more. The chain combines TRBV7-2 with TRBJ1-1, with D possibly matching TRBD1 (5 bases). The V gene lost 2 bases and the J gene lost 3 bases, with 7 bases spanning the gap. The germline gives CDR1 SGHTA, CDR2 FQGNSA. The CDR3 runs 13 residues. The CDR3 DNA is TGTGCCAGCAGCTTACTGGGACACACTGAAGCTTTCTTT. Translation gives CASSLLGHTEAFF.

Many counts were recorded for this clonotype. The rearrangement links TRBV12-3 or TRBV12-4 to TRBJ1-2; D not certain. V was pared by 3 bases and J by 2 bases, with 7 bases between. The CDR3 extends over 13 amino acids. DNA of the CDR3: TGTGCCAGCAGTTTGCGGGAAAACTATGGCTACACCTTC. This encodes CASSLRENYGYTF.

The genes are TRBV5-8 and TRBJ1-2; D is perhaps TRBD1 (5 bases). The length of the CDR3 is 13 residues. The germline V gene encodes CDR1 SGHTS and CDR2 YDEGEE. V was pared by 4 bases and J by 5 bases, with 12 bases between. CDR3 region: CASSTGTAYGYTF. For the CDR3, the DNA is TGTGCCAGCAGCACCGGGACGGCATATGGCTACACCTTC.

This clonotype was counted only a few times. The V call is TRBV7-3, the J call TRBJ2-5; TRBD1 matches at 8 bases. Per germline, CDR1 SGHTA and CDR2 FQGTGA. This CDR3 has 13 residues. Germline trimming cut 5 bases from V and 9 bases from J; bases unmatched to any gene: 8. The CDR3 reads CASSPGQGSAQYF. The CDR3 DNA follows: TGTGCCAGCAGCCCCGGACAGGGCTCGGCCCAGTACTTC.